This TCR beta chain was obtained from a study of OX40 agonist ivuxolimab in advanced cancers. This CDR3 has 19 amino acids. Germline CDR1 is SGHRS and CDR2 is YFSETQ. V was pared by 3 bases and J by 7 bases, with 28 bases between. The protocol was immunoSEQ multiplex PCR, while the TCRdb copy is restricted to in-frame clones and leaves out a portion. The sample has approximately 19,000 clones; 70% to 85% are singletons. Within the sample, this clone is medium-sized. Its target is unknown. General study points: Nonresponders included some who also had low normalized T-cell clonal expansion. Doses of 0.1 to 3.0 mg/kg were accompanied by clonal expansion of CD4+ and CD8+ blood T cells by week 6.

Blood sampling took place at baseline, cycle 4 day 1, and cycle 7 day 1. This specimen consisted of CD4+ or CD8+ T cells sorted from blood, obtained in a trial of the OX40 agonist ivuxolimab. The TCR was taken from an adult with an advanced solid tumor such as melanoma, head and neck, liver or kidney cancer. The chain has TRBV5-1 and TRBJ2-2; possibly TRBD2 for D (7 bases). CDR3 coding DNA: TGCGCCAGCAGCTCCTACGGGACTACCAGGGGAGGGTTCGGCGGGGAGCTGTTTTTT. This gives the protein CASSSYGTTRGGFGGELFF.